This T cell receptor beta chain was captured in a study of regulatory T cells in long-lasting Graves disease. Study-wide results and caveats: Analyses excluded thyroid tissue, covering peripheral blood alone.

Time point described: newly diagnosed GD, antithyroid drugs for less than 3 months. PBMCs were the source of the RNA used for TCR sequencing. From germline, CDR1 is SGHRS and CDR2 YFSETQ. After removal of 3 bases from V and 7 bases from J, the junction contained 12 bases not matched to a gene. This CDR3 contains 15 residues. With respect to this clonotype: Antigen specificity is unknown.

Library construction for TCR beta used iRepertoire HTBI primers and Arm-PCR of CDR3 regions. TCRdb passed the multiplex PCR reads through MiXCR, listing each CDR3 protein once. The sample has more than 350,000 distinct CDR3 sequences; under 15% are singletons. These data were likewise used in another study, on T cells in Graves' hyperthyroidism and ophthalmopathy. That source adds: Primed by the HTBI set, a first-round RT-PCR was run on the TCR CDR3.

The clonotype comes from a woman aged 25 to 39 with Graves disease. The sample here was peripheral blood mononuclear cells (PBMCs), taken at new diagnosis, from a patient treated with antithyroid drugs. This chain joins TRBV5-1 and TRBJ2-7, with 8 bases that match TRBD2. CDR3 in DNA: TGCGCCAGCAGCTCCGGGACTAGGTCAGGAGAAGAGCAGTACTTC. This codes for CASSSGTRSGEEQYF.